This T cell receptor (beta chain) came from a study of blood T cell repertoires in COVID-19 (dated by TCRdb to the early 2020s). Notes on the research overall: Samples from collaborators originated in the United States, Italy and Spain and spanned both the acute and convalescent phases of COVID-19. Samples came from the ongoing ImmuneRACE study (first 160 participants) plus 1,254 subjects from 6 global collaborators. The repertoires were made available in a free public database intended to serve as a resource for research on the immune response to SARS-CoV-2. The dataset comprised deeply sampled blood TCRbeta repertoires from subjects exposed to, actively infected with, or recovered from COVID-19. Where available, HLA class I and class II types were taken from metadata supplied by the sample provider and were not determined by assay-based typing. Sample metadata almost always included a de-identified subject ID, COVID-19 status, age in years and sex. The prospective study material was composed of cDNA or gDNA derived from T cells, B-cell-depleted T cells, or PBMCs. Overall study outcomes, separate from this receptor: The quantity of clinical and demographic metadata differed by source and by participant and was supplied without curation.

In the prospective study, participants were roughly 18 to 100 years old, resided in approximately 25 geographic areas of the United States, and were enrolled through a virtual design. In the prospective study, participants were assigned to cohorts based on the clinical history participants reported in a screening survey and a study questionnaire. Recovered participants in ImmuneRACE Cohort 3 were defined by two consecutive negative NP/OP PCR tests, clearance by a healthcare professional, or resolution of symptoms. In the prospective study, whole blood, serum and a nasopharyngeal or oropharyngeal swab were collected from each participant by mobile phlebotomists. Prospective study participants could optionally give additional blood draws and questionnaires over an approximately 2-month period. Prospective study blood samples were shipped either frozen or at room temperature before DNA extraction.

TCRbeta CDR3 regions were amplified from genomic DNA by means of the immunoSEQ Assay, a bias-controlled multiplex PCR. In the original analysis: Nucleated cell counts per sample were estimated from amplification of reference gene primers within the assay. Sequence reads were collapsed and filtered to measure the absolute abundance of every unique TCRbeta CDR3 rearrangement. Productive Simpson clonality was computed per sample as the square root of Simpson's diversity index over productive rearrangements. TCRdb carries this immuneACCESS record with in-frame sequences only. Its versions omit some clonotypes, under half of them owing to an unresolved V gene in the studies checked, with the rest unexplained. For V, J and clone size, that table is used; D and trimming come from the DNA. The sample table lists a few hundred thousand clones, roughly 90% of them with a count of one. The ten largest make up 9.5% of the sample.

Comments on this clone: Its antigen is still unknown. Base qualities are missing; no much larger clone stands one base away.

The CDR3 measures 14 amino acids from cysteine to phenylalanine. Left in the record is the CDR3 DNA by itself, 42 bases read in frame from the first base. V loses 8 bases at its end and J loses 4 bases; junction bases beyond the gene matches: 10. CDR1 is given as SEHNR and CDR2 as FQNEAQ, both from the germline V gene (reference sequence). The rearranged chain carries TRBV7-9 and TRBJ1-2, and 7 bases in between align with TRBD1. This clonotype was sampled from a woman aged 40 to 50 who had recovered from COVID-19. The specimen sequenced was PBMCs or T cells enriched from blood (not recorded which). The sequenced DNA is TGTGCCAGCCAGAGCCTGACAGGGCTCTATGGCTACACCTTC. This encodes CASQSLTGLYGYTF.